The entry that follows covers one TCR beta chain sequence. Its antigen is not known. The sample belongs to a study of T cell clonotyping in hematopoietic cell transplantation. Between the trimmed V and J ends, which lost 0 bases and 6 bases, there was a span of 8 bases. The germline gives CDR1 SGHVS, CDR2 FNYEAQ. There are 14 residues in the CDR3. Findings and caveats of the study: Without cell sorting, CD4 versus CD8 contributions remain unresolved. Recipient TCR diversity dropped after transplant; expanded clonotypes rose from day 30 to 180.

Some clones are missing from TCRdb's copy, which holds only in-frame ones; the method was immunoSEQ multiplex PCR. Among roughly 12,000 clones, about half were seen once, and the ten largest hold 11%. The sample taken for sequencing was peripheral blood mononuclear cells. This TCR was recovered from a man aged 50 to 59 in good health. Some clones in this sample may be carry-over from other donors' samples. This rearrangement joins TRBV7-6 to TRBJ2-2; tentatively, D is TRBD1 or TRBD2 (5 bases each). The CDR3 here is CASSLAPGPGELFF. DNA of the CDR3: TGTGCCAGCAGCTTAGCCCCGGGACCCGGGGAGCTGTTTTTT.